The T cell receptor beta chain under discussion was sequenced for a study of glioma-infiltrating T cells. The iRepertoire nested amplicon-rescue multiplex PCR amplified TCR alpha and beta CDR3s from RNA. TCRdb re-called the multiplex PCR reads through MiXCR, storing one row per CDR3 protein. The table includes some 180,000 distinct CDR3 sequences, about 31% detected once. Points on this clonotype: The junction shows a germline mismatch at one end, possibly a read error.

CDR1 and CDR2 from the germline V gene are DFQATT and SNEGSKA (reference sequence). CDR3 size: 14 residues. The clonotype originates from a human donor with low-grade glioma or glioblastoma, undergoing nonglioma brain surgery, or in good health (not recorded which). The chain links TRBV20-1 to TRBJ2-5; D gene unclear. Sample: glioma tissue, nonneoplastic brain tissue, or PBMCs (not recorded which). CDR3: CSARPLLRSPEPFF. The CDR3 bases are TGCAGTGCTCGGCCTCTCTTGCGGTCCCCTGAGCCGTTCTTC.